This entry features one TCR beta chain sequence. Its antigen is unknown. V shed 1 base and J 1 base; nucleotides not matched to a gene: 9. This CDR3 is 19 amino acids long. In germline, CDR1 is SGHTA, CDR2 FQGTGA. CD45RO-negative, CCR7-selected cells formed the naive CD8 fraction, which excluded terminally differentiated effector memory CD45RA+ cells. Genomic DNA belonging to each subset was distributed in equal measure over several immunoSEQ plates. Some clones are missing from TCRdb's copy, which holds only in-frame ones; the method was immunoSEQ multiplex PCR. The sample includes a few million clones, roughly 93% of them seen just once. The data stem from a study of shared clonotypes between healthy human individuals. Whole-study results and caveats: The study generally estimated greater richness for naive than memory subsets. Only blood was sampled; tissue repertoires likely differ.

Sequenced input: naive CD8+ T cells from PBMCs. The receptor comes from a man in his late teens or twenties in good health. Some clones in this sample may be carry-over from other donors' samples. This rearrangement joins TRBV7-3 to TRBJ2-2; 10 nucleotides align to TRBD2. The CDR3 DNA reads TGTGCCAGCAGCTTAAGAGCGGGAGGGCCCCATTTGAACACCGGGGAGCTGTTTTTT. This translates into CASSLRAGGPHLNTGELFF.